The T cell receptor (beta chain) described here comes from a study of control samples from healthy donors and cancer patients. The CDR3 sequence is 15 residues long. Looked up from germline, CDR1 is SGHRS and CDR2 is YFSETQ. The V gene lost 0 bases and the J gene lost 5 bases, with 13 bases spanning the gap. Assay: immunoSEQ multiplex PCR; the TCRdb copy retains only in-frame clones and omits some. This table has tens of thousands of clones, approximately 84% appearing once. This clonotype was sampled from a man aged 65-85 years with lung cancer. The V call is TRBV5-1, the J call TRBJ2-3; D call uncertain. Sequencing was done on a sample of PBMCs. This chain's CDR3 is CASSLGPAAGDTQYF. The CDR3 coding sequence is TGCGCCAGCAGCTTGGGGCCGGCTGCAGGAGATACGCAGTATTTT.